These 14 T cell receptor beta chains share one sample of origin, sequenced in a study of cytomegalovirus exposure and HLA in healthy donors. PCR primers comprised 60 Vbeta and 13 Jbeta primers. The table came from immunoSEQ multiplex PCR; TCRdb's copy has only in-frame clones and leaves some out. Of about 95,000 clones listed, 78% are singletons. Sequenced: PBMCs. Receptors were obtained from a woman in her 40s in good health and CMV-seropositive.

The chain is built from TRBV5-1 and TRBJ1-1; D is perhaps TRBD1 (6 bases). The CDR3 sequence is 16 residues long. The V end was cut by 0 bases, the J end by 0 bases, with 12 bases between. Germline V gene lookup returns CDR1 SGHRS and CDR2 YFSETQ. Written as DNA, the CDR3 is TGCGCCAGCAGCTTGGAAACAGGGTTTTTGAACACTGAAGCTTTCTTT. Its translation is CASSLETGFLNTEAFF.

The chain joins TRBV5-6 to TRBJ1-2; the match to TRBD1 covers 9 bases. CDR1 and CDR2 (germline): SGHDT, YYEEEE. This CDR3 comprises 16 residues. The J segment lost 0 bases and the V segment lost 4 bases, leaving 7 bases of the junction unmatched. The CDR3 nucleotides are TGTGCCAGCAGCGCAGATACAGGGGGCGCTAACTATGGCTACACCTTC. This gives the protein CASSADTGGANYGYTF.

This sequence joins TRBV6-1 and TRBJ2-3, with TRBD2 as a possible D gene (5 bases). From germline, CDR1 is MNHNS and CDR2 SASEGT. This CDR3 spans 13 amino acids. Trimming cost V 5 bases and J 4 bases, with 10 bases left between them. CDR3 amino acids: CASSLEEADTQYF. CDR3 bases: TGTGCCAGCAGTCTGGAGGAGGCAGATACGCAGTATTTT.

V and J are TRBV5-1 and TRBJ2-3; TRBD2 matches 10 bases. From germline, CDR1 is SGHRS and CDR2 YFSETQ. CDR3 size: 14 residues. V lost 6 bases, J lost 1 base, and 2 bases stayed unmatched. The chain's CDR3 is CASNLAGGTDTQYF. The CDR3, as DNA: TGCGCCAGCAATCTAGCGGGAGGCACAGATACGCAGTATTTT.

This chain connects TRBV27 to TRBJ2-5; D might be TRBD2 (6 bases). Germline V gene sequence: CDR1 MNHEY, CDR2 SMNVEV (reference sequence). V was clipped by 6 bases and J by 12 bases, with 23 bases between them. This CDR3 has 14 residues. The CDR3 sequence is CASRLGGGAPTEYF. CDR3 in DNA: TGTGCCAGCAGGTTGGGTGGAGGGGCCCCTACGGAGTACTTC.

This clone occurred a few times. V usage is TRBV5-1 and J usage is TRBJ2-5; 7 bases map to TRBD1. In germline, CDR1 is SGHRS, CDR2 YFSETQ. The trim removed 2 bases at V and 5 bases at J, leaving 12 bases unmatched. The CDR3 runs to 16 residues. CDR3 in DNA: TGCGCCAGCAGCTTCGGAAGCGTAGGGGGCGGGGAGACCCAGTACTTC. Amino acids: CASSFGSVGGGETQYF.

This chain uses TRBV7-9 with TRBJ1-1, with no clear D. V gave up 2 bases and J gave up 3 bases, with 7 bases separating them. This CDR3 has 13 residues. CDR1 SEHNR and CDR2 FQNEAQ come from the germline V gene (reference sequence). CDR3 amino acids: CASSLSSYTEAFF. DNA for the CDR3: TGTGCCAGCAGCTTATCCTCTTACACTGAAGCTTTCTTT.

V is TRBV28 and J is TRBJ1-5; 7 bases align to TRBD1. V lost 7 bases, J lost 6 bases, and 12 bases stayed unmatched. Germline assignment: CDR1 MDHEN and CDR2 SYDVKM. There are 15 residues in the CDR3. The chain's CDR3 is CASKGTAIKFQPQHF. CDR3 nucleotide sequence: TGTGCCAGCAAGGGGACAGCAATAAAGTTTCAGCCCCAGCATTTT.

This chain links TRBV18 with TRBJ1-1; TRBD1 aligns across 7 bases. Germline V CDR1 and CDR2: KGHSH, LQKENI. The CDR3 sequence is 14 residues long. V trimming: 2 bases; J trimming: 4 bases; junction bases outside the gene matches: 4. The CDR3 nucleotides read TGTGCCAGCTCACCATACAGGGGTGGCACTGAAGCTTTCTTT. Its translation is CASSPYRGGTEAFF.

The chain has TRBV5-5 and TRBJ1-2, with 7 bases aligning to TRBD1. This CDR3 has 13 residues. V shed 4 bases and J 7 bases; nucleotides not matched to a gene: 7. In germline, CDR1 is SGHKS, CDR2 YYEKEE (reference sequence). For the CDR3, the DNA is TGTGCCAGCAGCGAGACAGGGAGTCTTGGCTACACCTTC. This sequence encodes CASSETGSLGYTF.

This clone came up a few times. The V gene is TRBV27, the J gene TRBJ2-1; tentatively, D is TRBD1 (6 bases). Germline assignment: CDR1 MNHEY and CDR2 SMNVEV (reference sequence). CDR3 size: 13 residues. Trimming shortened V by 4 bases and J by 7 bases, and 11 bases separated the two germline ends. The CDR3 region is CASSSLDRNEQFF. Here the CDR3 DNA reads TGTGCCAGCAGTTCCCTCGACAGGAATGAGCAGTTCTTC.

The CDR3 DNA sequence: TGTGCCAGCAGCTTTACAGGCTCTGGAAACACCATATATTTT. It encodes CASSFTGSGNTIYF. The V call is TRBV7-9, the J call TRBJ1-3; tentative D call: TRBD1 (5 bases). The germline gives CDR1 SEHNR, CDR2 FQNEAQ (reference sequence). The CDR3 covers 14 residues. V lost 3 bases, J lost 0 bases, and 6 bases lay in between.

This chain links TRBV7-9 with TRBJ1-2; a weak D match, TRBD1 (6 bases). The CDR3 spans 14 residues. CDR1 SEHNR and CDR2 FQNEAQ come from the germline V gene (reference sequence). V was trimmed by 2 bases and J by 3 bases, leaving 10 bases between them. The DNA of the CDR3 is TGTGCCAGCAGCTTACAGGGGAAGGACTATGGCTACACCTTC. This encodes CASSLQGKDYGYTF.

This clone was counted only a few times. This chain connects TRBV2 to TRBJ2-7, with a weak D call TRBD2 (5 bases). This CDR3 contains 12 residues. Germline loops: CDR1 SNHLY, CDR2 FYNNEI. Trimming pared 6 bases from V and 2 bases from J, leaving 8 bases between. CDR3 nucleotide sequence: TGTGCCAGCAGGGGAGACACCTACGAGCAGTACTTC. Residues: CASRGDTYEQYF.